This section outlines one T cell receptor (beta chain) sequence together with its context. The antigen is unknown. These data belong to a study of OX40 agonist ivuxolimab in advanced cancers. Germline lookup yields CDR1 SGHTA and CDR2 FQGNSA. This CDR3 has 15 amino acids. The ends were cut back, 1 base at V and 7 bases at J, with 14 bases in the middle. Study-wide findings and caveats: At 0.1 to 3.0 mg/kg and by week 6, clonal expansion occurred in CD4+ and CD8+ blood T cells.

Sequencing used immunoSEQ multiplex PCR; TCRdb keeps in-frame clones, though not all of them. The table has around 77,000 clones, approximately 94% seen once; the top ten hold 4.8%. V usage is TRBV7-2 and J usage is TRBJ1-5, with D maybe TRBD1 (5 bases). The clonotype comes from an adult with an advanced solid tumor such as melanoma, head and neck, liver or kidney cancer. Specimen: CD4+ or CD8+ T cells sorted from blood, collected in a trial of the OX40 agonist ivuxolimab. Here the CDR3 DNA reads TGTGCCAGCAGCTTAGTGGCGGGGGGAGGACAGCCCCAGCATTTT. Protein sequence: CASSLVAGGGQPQHF.